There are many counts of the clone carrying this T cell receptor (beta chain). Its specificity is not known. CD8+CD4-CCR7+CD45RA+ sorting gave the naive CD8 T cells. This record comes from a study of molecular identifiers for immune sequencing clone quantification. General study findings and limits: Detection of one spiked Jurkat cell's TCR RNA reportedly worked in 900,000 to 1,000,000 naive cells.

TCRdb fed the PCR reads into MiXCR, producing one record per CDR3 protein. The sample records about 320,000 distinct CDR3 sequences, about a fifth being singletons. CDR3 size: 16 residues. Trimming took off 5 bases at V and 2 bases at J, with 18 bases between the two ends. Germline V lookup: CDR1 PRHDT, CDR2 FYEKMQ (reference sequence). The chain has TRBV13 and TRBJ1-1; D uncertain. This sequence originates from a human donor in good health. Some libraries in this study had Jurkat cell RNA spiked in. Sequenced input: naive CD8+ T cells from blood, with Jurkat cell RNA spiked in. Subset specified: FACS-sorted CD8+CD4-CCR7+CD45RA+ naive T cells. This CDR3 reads CASSPLRVSGNTEAFF. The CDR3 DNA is TGTGCCAGCAGCCCCCTACGGGTGTCGGGTAACACTGAAGCTTTCTTT.